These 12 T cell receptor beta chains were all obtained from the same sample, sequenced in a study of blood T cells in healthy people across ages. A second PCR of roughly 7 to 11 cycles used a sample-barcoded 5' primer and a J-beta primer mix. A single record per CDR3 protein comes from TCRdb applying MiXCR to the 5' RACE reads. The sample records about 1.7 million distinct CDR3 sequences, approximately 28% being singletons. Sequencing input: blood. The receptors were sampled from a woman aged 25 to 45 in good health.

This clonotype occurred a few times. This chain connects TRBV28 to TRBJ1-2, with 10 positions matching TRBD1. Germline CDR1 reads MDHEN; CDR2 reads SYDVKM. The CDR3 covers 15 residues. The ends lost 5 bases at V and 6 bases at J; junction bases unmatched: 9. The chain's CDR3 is CASSPGTGAPHGYTF. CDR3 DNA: TGTGCCAGCAGTCCAGGGACAGGGGCGCCCCATGGCTACACCTTC.

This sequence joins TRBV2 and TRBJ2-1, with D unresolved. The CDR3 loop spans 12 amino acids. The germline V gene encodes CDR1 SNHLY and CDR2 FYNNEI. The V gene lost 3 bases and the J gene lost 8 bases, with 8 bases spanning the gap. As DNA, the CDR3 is TGTGCCAGCAGTGAGAGGCAGGATGAGCAGTTCTTC. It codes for CASSERQDEQFF.

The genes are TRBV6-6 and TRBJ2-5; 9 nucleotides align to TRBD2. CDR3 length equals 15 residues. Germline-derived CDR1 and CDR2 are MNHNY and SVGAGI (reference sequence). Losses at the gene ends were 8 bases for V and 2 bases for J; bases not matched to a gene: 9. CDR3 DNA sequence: TGTGCCAGCGTCTTGGGACTAGCACCTCAAGAGACCCAGTACTTC. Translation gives CASVLGLAPQETQYF.

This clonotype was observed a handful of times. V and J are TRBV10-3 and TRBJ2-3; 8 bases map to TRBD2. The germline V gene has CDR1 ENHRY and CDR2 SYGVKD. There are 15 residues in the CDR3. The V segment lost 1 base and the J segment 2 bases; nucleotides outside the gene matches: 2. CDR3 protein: CAISEFSGNTDTQYF. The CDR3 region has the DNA TGTGCCATCAGTGAGTTTAGCGGGAACACAGATACGCAGTATTTT.

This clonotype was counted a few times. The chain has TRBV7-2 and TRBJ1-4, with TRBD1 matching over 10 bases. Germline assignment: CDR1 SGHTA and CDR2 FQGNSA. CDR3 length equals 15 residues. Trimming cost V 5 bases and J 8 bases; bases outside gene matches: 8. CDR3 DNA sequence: TGTGCCAGCAGCCCAGGACAGGGGGGCAGAGAAAAACTGTTTTTT. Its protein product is CASSPGQGGREKLFF.

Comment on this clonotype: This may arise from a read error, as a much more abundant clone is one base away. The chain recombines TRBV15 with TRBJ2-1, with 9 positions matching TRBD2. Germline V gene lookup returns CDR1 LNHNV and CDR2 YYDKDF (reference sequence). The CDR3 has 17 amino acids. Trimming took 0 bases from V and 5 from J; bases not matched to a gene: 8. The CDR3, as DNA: TGTGCCACCAGCAGAGAGGTTAGCGGGGGTTACGACAATGAGCAGTTCTTC. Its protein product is CATSREVSGGYDNEQFF.

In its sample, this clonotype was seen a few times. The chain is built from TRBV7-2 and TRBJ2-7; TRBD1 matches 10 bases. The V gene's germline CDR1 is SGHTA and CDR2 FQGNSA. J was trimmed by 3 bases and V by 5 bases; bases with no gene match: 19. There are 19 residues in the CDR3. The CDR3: CASSARPYSGTGDFYEQYF. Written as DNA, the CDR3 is TGTGCCAGCAGCGCAAGACCATACTCCGGGACAGGGGATTTCTACGAGCAGTACTTC.

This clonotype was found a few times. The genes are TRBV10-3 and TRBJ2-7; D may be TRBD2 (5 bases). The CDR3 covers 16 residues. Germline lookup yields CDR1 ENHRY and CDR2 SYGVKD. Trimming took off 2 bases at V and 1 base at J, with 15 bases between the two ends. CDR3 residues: CAISEGRADLSYEQYF. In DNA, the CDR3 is TGTGCCATCAGTGAGGGGCGAGCGGACCTTTCCTACGAGCAGTACTTC.

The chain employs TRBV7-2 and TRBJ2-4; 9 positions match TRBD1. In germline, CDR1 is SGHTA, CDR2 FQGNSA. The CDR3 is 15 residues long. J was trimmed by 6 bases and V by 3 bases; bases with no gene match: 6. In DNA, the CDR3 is TGTGCCAGCAGCTTGCAGGGACAGGGTTTAAACATTCAGTACTTC. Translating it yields CASSLQGQGLNIQYF. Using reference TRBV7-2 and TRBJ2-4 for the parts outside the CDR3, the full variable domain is GAGVSQSPSNKVTEKGKDVELRCDPISGHTALYWYRQSLGQGLEFLIYFQGNSAPDKSGLPSDRFSAERTGGSVSTLTIQRTQQEDSAVYLCASSLQGQGLNIQYFGAGTRLSVL.

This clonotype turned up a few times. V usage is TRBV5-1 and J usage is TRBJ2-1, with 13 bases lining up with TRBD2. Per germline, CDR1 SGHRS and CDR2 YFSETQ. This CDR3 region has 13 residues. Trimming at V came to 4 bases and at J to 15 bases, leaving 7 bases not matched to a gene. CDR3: CASSLAGLAGLFF. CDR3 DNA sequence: TGCGCCAGCAGCCTAGCGGGACTAGCGGGACTGTTCTTC. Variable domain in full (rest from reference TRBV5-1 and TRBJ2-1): KAGVTQTPRYLIKTRGQQVTLSCSPISGHRSVSWYQQTPGQGLQFLFEYFSETQRNKGNFPGRFSGRQFSNSRSEMNVSTLELGDSALYLCASSLAGLAGLFFGPGTRLTVL.

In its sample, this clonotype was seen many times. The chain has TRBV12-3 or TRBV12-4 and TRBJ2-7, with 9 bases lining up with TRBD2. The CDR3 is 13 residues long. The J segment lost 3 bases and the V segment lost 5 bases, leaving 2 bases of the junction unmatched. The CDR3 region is CASSRREGYEQYF. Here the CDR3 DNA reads TGTGCCAGCAGTAGGCGGGAGGGCTACGAGCAGTACTTC.

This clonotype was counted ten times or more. As DNA, the CDR3 is TGTGCCAGCAGCACCCAAACAGACAGTAATCAGCCCCAGCATTTT. Translation gives CASSTQTDSNQPQHF. The rearrangement links TRBV7-2 to TRBJ1-5; weak D call: TRBD1 (5 bases). Germline V gene sequence: CDR1 SGHTA, CDR2 FQGNSA. The CDR3 has 15 residues. The V end was cut by 5 bases, the J end by 4 bases, with 15 bases between.